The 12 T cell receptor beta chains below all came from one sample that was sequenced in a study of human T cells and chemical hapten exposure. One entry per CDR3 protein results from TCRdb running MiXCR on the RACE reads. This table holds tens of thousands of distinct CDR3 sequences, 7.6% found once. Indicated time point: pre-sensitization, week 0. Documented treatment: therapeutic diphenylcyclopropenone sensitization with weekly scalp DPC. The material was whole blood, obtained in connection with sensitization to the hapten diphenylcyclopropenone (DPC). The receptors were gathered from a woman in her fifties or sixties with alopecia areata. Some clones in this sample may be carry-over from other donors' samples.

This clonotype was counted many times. CDR3 loop: CASGESYNSPLHF. DNA for the CDR3: TGTGCCAGCGGGGAATCCTATAATTCACCCCTCCACTTT. The chain has TRBV28 and TRBJ1-6; D is undetermined. Germline V lookup: CDR1 MDHEN, CDR2 SYDVKM. The CDR3 is 13 residues long. Trimming removed 8 bases from V and 1 base from J, with 6 bases in between.

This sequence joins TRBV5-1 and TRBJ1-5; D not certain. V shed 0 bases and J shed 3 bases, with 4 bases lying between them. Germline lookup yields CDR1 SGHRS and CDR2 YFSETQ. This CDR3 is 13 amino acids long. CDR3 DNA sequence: TGCGCCAGCAGCTTGGAGGTCAATCAGCCCCAGCATTTT. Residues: CASSLEVNQPQHF.

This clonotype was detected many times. For the CDR3, the DNA is TGTGCCAGCAGACCGGACCCGGTGGGTGAAAAACTGTTTTTT. Encoded protein: CASRPDPVGEKLFF. The V gene is TRBV12-3 or TRBV12-4, the J gene TRBJ1-4; no firm D call. Trimming removed 6 bases at V and 7 bases at J, with 15 bases between. This CDR3 has 14 amino acids.

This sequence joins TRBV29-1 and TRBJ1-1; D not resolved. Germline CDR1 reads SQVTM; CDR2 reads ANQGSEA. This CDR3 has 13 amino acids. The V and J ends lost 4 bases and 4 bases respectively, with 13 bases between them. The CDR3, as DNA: TGCAGCGTTGGCGCAGGACCCCGCACTGAAGCTTTCTTT. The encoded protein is CSVGAGPRTEAFF.

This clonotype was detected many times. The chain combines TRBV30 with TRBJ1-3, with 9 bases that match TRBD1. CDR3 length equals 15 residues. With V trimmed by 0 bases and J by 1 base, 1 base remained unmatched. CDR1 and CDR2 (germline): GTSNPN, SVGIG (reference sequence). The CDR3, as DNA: TGTGCCTGGAGTGTGGACAGGGGATCTGGAAACACCATATATTTT. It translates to CAWSVDRGSGNTIYF.

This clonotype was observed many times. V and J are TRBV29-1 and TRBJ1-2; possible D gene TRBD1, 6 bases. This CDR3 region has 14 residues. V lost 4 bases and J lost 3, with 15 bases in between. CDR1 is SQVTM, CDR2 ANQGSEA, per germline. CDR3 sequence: CSVVPGQFDYGYTF. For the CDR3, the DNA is TGCAGCGTTGTTCCCGGACAGTTCGACTATGGCTACACCTTC.

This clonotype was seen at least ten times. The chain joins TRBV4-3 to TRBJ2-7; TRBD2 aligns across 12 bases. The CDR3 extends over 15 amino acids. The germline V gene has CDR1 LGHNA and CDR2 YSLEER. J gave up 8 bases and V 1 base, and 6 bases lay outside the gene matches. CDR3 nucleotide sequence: TGCGCCAGCAGCCAAGGACTAGCGGGAGCTATCAAGCAGTACTTC. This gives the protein CASSQGLAGAIKQYF.

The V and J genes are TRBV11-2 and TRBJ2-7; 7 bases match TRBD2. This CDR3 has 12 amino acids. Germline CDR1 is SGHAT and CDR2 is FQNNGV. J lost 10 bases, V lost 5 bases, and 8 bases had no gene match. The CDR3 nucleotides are TGTGCCAGCAGCCTCATCCGGGACTACCAGTACTTC. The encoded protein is CASSLIRDYQYF. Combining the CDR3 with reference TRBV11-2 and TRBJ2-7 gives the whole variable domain EAGVAQSPRYKIIEKRQSVAFWCNPISGHATLYWYQQILGQGPKLLIQFQNNGVVDDSQLPKDRFSAERLKGVDSTLKIQPAKLEDSAVYLCASSLIRDYQYFGPGTRLTVT.

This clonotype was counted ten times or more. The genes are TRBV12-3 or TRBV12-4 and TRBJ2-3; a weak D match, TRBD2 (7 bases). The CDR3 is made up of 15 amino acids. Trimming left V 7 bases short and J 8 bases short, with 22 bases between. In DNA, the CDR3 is TGTGCCAGCACCCCGTTAGGGGGGGTTGGGGGTACGCAGTATTTT. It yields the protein CASTPLGGVGGTQYF.

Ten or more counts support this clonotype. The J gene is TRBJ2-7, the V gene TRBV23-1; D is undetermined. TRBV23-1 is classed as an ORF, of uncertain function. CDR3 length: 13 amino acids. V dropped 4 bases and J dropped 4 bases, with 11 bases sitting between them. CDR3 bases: TGCGCCAGCAGTCTCAGTCCTCGGTACGAGCAGTACTTC. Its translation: CASSLSPRYEQYF.

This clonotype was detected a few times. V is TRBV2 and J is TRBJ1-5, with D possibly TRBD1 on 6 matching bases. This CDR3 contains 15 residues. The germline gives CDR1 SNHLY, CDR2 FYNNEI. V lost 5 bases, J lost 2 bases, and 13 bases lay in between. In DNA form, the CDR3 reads TGTGCCAGCAGTAAACAGGGAAGTCGCAATCAGCCCCAGCATTTT. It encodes CASSKQGSRNQPQHF.

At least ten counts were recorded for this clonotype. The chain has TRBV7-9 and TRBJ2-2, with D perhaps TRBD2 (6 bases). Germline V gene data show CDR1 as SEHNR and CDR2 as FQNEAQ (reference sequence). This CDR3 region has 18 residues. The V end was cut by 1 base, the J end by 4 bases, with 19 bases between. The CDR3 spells CASSLDPSGPGSTGELFF. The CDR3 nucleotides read TGTGCCAGCAGCTTAGACCCTTCCGGCCCCGGGAGCACCGGGGAGCTGTTTTTT.